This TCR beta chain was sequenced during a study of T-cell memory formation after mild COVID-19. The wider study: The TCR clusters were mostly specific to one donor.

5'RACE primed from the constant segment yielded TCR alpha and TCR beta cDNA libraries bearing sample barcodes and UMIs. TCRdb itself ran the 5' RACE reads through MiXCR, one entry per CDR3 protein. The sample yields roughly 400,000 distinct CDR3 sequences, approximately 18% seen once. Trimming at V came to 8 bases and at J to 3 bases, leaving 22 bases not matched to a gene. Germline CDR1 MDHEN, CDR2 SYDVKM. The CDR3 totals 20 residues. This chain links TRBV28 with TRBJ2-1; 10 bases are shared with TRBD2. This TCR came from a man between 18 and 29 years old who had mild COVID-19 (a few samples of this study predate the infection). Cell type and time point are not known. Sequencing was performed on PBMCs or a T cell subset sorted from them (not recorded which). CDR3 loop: CASLRWASGGPPWGYNEQFF. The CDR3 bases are TGTGCCAGCCTACGCTGGGCTAGCGGGGGCCCACCCTGGGGCTACAATGAGCAGTTCTTC.